The clone carrying this T cell receptor beta chain came up a few times. One end of the junction varies from germline; a read error may be responsible. Per the study methods: Amplification with reference gene primers provided the estimates of nucleated cell counts. Here immunoSEQ multiplex PCR was the method, and the copy in TCRdb shows in-frame clones only, minus some. That table is the source of V, J and clone size, and D and trimming were worked out from the DNA. This sample has tens of thousands of clones, with 81% found just once. The data originate from a study of blood T cell repertoires in COVID-19. Across the study: Samples came from the United States, Italy and Spain, spanning acute and convalescent COVID-19. PBMCs, B-cell-depleted T cells, or T cells provided the cDNA or gDNA that made up the material.

CDR1 LGHDT and CDR2 YNNKEL come from the germline V gene (reference sequence). This CDR3 contains 17 residues. The genes are TRBV3-1 (or the pseudogene TRBV3-2) and TRBJ2-7, with TRBD2 as a possible D gene (5 bases). The specimen sequenced was peripheral blood. This receptor was obtained from a man at least 80 years old with acute or convalescent COVID-19. The CDR3 loop reads CASSQDPSGNPDSEPYF. The CDR3 DNA reads TGTGCCAGCAGCCAAGACCCCTCGGGAAACCCCGACTCCGAGCCGTACTTC.